This record concerns one T cell receptor beta chain sequence. Sequencing was performed with immunoSEQ multiplex PCR; in TCRdb, only in-frame clones are kept and a portion is missing. The sample holds about 53,000 clones, roughly 86% seen once. This specimen comes from a study of technical replicates of blood from several donors. V was cut by 4 bases and J by 3 bases, with 13 bases left in between. Germline V CDR1 and CDR2: MGHRA, YSYEKL. The CDR3 covers 14 residues. The sample was PBMCs. The TCR sequence derives from a human donor in good health. Some clones in this sample may be carry-over from other donors' samples. The gene calls are TRBV4-1 and TRBJ2-7, with TRBD2 as a possible D gene (5 bases). The CDR3 DNA is TGCGCCAGCAGCCCTGAGGAGGTCGGCTACGAGCAGTACTTC. Encoded protein: CASSPEEVGYEQYF.